This T cell receptor beta chain appears in the sequencing data of a study of T-cell reconstitution after alpha-beta-depleted transplantation in children. Study results and limitations: It was reported that alpha-beta T cells came from several hundred expanded graft clones (about two months after transplant).

Unique molecular identifiers were incorporated when the TCRbeta library was constructed. TCRdb re-derived calls from the PCR reads in MiXCR, one entry per CDR3 protein. The profile covers approximately 31,000 distinct CDR3 sequences, with around 6% appearing a single time and 25% to 30% taken by the ten largest. On this clonotype: Its antigen remains unknown.

V was clipped by 4 bases and J by 6 bases; unmatched bases: 13. CDR1 and CDR2 (germline): SGHAT, FQDESV (reference sequence). There are 18 residues in the CDR3. The sequence was obtained from a child less than two years old who had a stem cell transplant for acute myeloid leukemia, so the T cells may come from the graft donor. The chain couples TRBV11-1 to TRBJ2-3; 13 bases match TRBD2. Sequences were derived from peripheral blood, sampled 60 days after TCRalphabeta/CD19-depleted stem cell transplant. The CDR3 coding sequence is TGTGCCAGCAGCTCCGCCGGGACTAGCGGGGAAAACCGGGATACGCAGTATTTT. Its protein is CASSSAGTSGENRDTQYF.